The 8 T cell receptor beta chains presented below share a single source sample, sequenced in a study of blood T cell repertoires in COVID-19 (TCRdb year 2020). The library was generated by the immunoSEQ multiplex PCR assay. The immuneACCESS repertoire file appears here via TCRdb, limited to in-frame rearrangements. These files lack a portion of the clones; in checked studies, under half of the deficit traces to unresolved V genes, and the cause of the others is not known. The sample yields about 410,000 clones; approximately 90% were counted once. The top ten clones comprise around 1.5% of the sample. Sequencing was performed on peripheral blood. All receptors derive from a woman aged 40 to 55 with COVID-19, enrolled during active disease.

V gene TRBV5-4 combines with J gene TRBJ1-5; no clear D gene. CDR3 length: 13 amino acids. Germline V lookup: CDR1 SGHNT, CDR2 YYREEE (reference sequence). Trimming stripped 4 bases from V and 16 bases from J, with 21 bases between. Here the CDR3 reads CASSDQGVRRLHF. CDR3 nucleotides: TGTGCCAGCAGCGACCAAGGAGTGCGCCGCCTTCATTTT.

This clone was detected only once. V gene TRBV10-3 combines with J gene TRBJ2-3; 7 positions match TRBD2. This CDR3 has 17 amino acids. Germline loops: CDR1 ENHRY, CDR2 SYGVKD. V lost 2 bases, J lost 0 bases, and 8 bases stayed unmatched. Written as DNA, the CDR3 is TGTGCCATCAGTGAGACCGGGACTAATACTAGCACAGATACGCAGTATTTT. This codes for CAISETGTNTSTDTQYF.

The gene calls are TRBV5-4 and TRBJ2-3, with a weak D call TRBD2 (6 bases). The CDR3 runs 16 residues. The germline V and J ends were trimmed by 3 bases and 0 bases, with 14 bases remaining between them. Germline V gene lookup returns CDR1 SGHNT and CDR2 YYREEE (reference sequence). The CDR3 loop reads CASSSGIAASTDTQYF. Written as DNA, the CDR3 is TGTGCCAGCAGCTCCGGGATAGCGGCTAGCACAGATACGCAGTATTTT.

The chain carries TRBV7-9 and TRBJ1-4; D remains ambiguous. V lost 8 bases, J lost 8 bases, and 15 bases lay in between. CDR1 and CDR2 (germline): SEHNR, FQNEAQ (reference sequence). This CDR3 has 13 amino acids. This chain's CDR3 is CASERTASEKLFF. As DNA, the CDR3 is TGTGCCAGCGAAAGAACGGCTAGCGAAAAACTGTTTTTT.

The chain employs TRBV4-3 and TRBJ2-3, with 8 bases lining up with TRBD2. CDR3 length: 20 amino acids. V shed 4 bases, J shed 0 bases, and the junction held 18 bases outside the gene matches. Germline V CDR1 and CDR2: LGHNA, YSLEER. The CDR3, as DNA: TGCGCCAGCAGCCTCTCCCTGACCATAACTAGCGGAGCCAGCACAGATACGCAGTATTTT. This translates into CASSLSLTITSGASTDTQYF.

The chain carries TRBV12-5 and TRBJ2-7; the D is unclear. Trimming took 0 bases from V and 4 from J, leaving 4 bases between them. The CDR3 spans 12 residues. Per germline, CDR1 LGHNT and CDR2 FRNRAP. The CDR3 nucleotides read TGTGCTAGTGGTTTGGTACAGTACGAGCAGTACTTC. Protein: CASGLVQYEQYF.

V usage is TRBV3-1 (or the pseudogene TRBV3-2) and J usage is TRBJ2-7, with D possibly matching TRBD2 (5 bases). CDR3 length: 16 amino acids. From germline, CDR1 is LGHDT and CDR2 YNNKEL (reference sequence). V dropped 0 bases and J dropped 4 bases, with 16 bases sitting between them. CDR3 DNA: TGTGCCAGCAGCCAAGACCGTCCCATACGGGATTACGAGCAGTACTTC. It encodes CASSQDRPIRDYEQYF.

Only a few counts were recorded for this clone. The chain uses TRBV6-5 and TRBJ1-6; possible D gene TRBD1, 6 bases. The CDR3 has 13 residues. Trimming cost V 6 bases and J 10 bases, with 13 bases left between them. Germline values: CDR1 MNHEY, CDR2 SVGAGI. The CDR3 sequence: CASRRDITSPLHF. Written as DNA, the CDR3 is TGTGCCAGCAGAAGGGACATAACCTCACCCCTCCACTTT.